The clone carrying this TCR beta chain was seen repeatedly, ten times or more. Its target is unknown. TCRdb recomputed calls from the 5' RACE reads with MiXCR, one row per CDR3 protein. The table includes 120,000 or so distinct CDR3 sequences, roughly 3.2% detected once. V was cut by 3 bases and J by 3 bases, with 12 bases left in between. Per germline, CDR1 SGHTA and CDR2 FQGNSA. The CDR3 extends over 14 amino acids. This record belongs to a study of neurological immune-mediated disorders. Findings of the study overall: None of the CDR3 amino acid sequences in expanded clones turned up in more than one subject, which points to private repertoires in all groups. The most TCR clonal expansion was seen in HTLV-1-associated myelopathy, and the least was seen in multiple sclerosis, which fell below healthy controls. Phylogenetically, 18 of 34 multiple sclerosis patients' repertoires fell into one related-CDR3 cluster, a possible signature.

PBMCs stored at -80 C, numbering 2 million, were the origin of the unsorted libraries. The V gene is TRBV7-2, the J gene TRBJ2-7; weak D call: TRBD1 (5 bases). This sequence originates from a woman in her twenties or thirties with multiple sclerosis. The sample was PBMCs. DNA of the CDR3: TGTGCCAGCAGCTTGCTAGACAGCCACTACGAGCAGTACTTC. Amino acid sequence: CASSLLDSHYEQYF.